The 25 T cell receptor beta chains below all came from one sample that was sequenced in a study of CD8+ T cells in alopecia areata. As to treatment: oral pan-JAK inhibitor, 5-10 mg twice daily. After isolation, RNA underwent reverse transcription to generate cDNA as the sequencing template. Assay: immunoSEQ multiplex PCR; the TCRdb copy retains only in-frame clones and omits some. The table records around 140,000 clones, about 56% of them present only once. The sample here was CD8+ T cells sorted from blood, taken at week 4, from a patient treated with tofacitinib. The receptors derive from a human donor with alopecia areata.

This clone was counted a few times. The chain is built from TRBV6-6 and TRBJ2-2; 10 bases line up with TRBD1. J lost 4 bases, V lost 6 bases, and 5 bases had no gene match. This CDR3 has 15 residues. Per germline, CDR1 MNHNY and CDR2 SVGAGI (reference sequence). The CDR3: CASSDRGRGTGELFF. The CDR3 DNA sequence: TGTGCCAGCAGCGACAGGGGGCGAGGCACCGGGGAGCTGTTTTTT.

The genes are TRBV13 and TRBJ2-7; 10 positions agree with TRBD1. The CDR3 sequence is 15 residues long. The germline V gene has CDR1 PRHDT and CDR2 FYEKMQ (reference sequence). V shed 8 bases, J shed 3 bases, and the junction held 10 bases outside the gene matches. The DNA for the CDR3 is TGTGCCAGCGGATCGTCCGGGACAGGGGTCTACGAGCAGTACTTC. Its translation is CASGSSGTGVYEQYF.

This chain joins TRBV7-9 and TRBJ1-4; D call uncertain. The germline V and J ends were trimmed by 5 bases and 6 bases, with 7 bases remaining between them. This CDR3 is 12 amino acids long. The germline gives CDR1 SEHNR, CDR2 FQNEAQ (reference sequence). The CDR3 nucleotides are TGTGCCAGCAGCGGCCCCGATGAAAAACTGTTTTTT. It is translated as CASSGPDEKLFF. The variable domain in full, with the rest retrieved from reference TRBV7-9 and TRBJ1-4, is DTGVSQNPRHKITKRGQNVTFRCDPISEHNRLYWYRQTLGQGPEFLTYFQNEAQLEKSRLLSDRFSAERPKGSFSTLEIQRTEQGDSAMYLCASSGPDEKLFFGSGTQLSVL.

This clone was detected only a few times. The chain employs TRBV7-9 and TRBJ2-5; 7 bases fit TRBD2. The J segment lost 1 base and the V segment lost 7 bases, leaving 6 bases of the junction unmatched. Germline CDR1 is SEHNR and CDR2 is FQNEAQ (reference sequence). The CDR3 is 14 amino acids. In DNA form, the CDR3 reads TGTGCCAGCACCTTCTCGGGGGGCCAAGAGACCCAGTACTTC. Translation: CASTFSGGQETQYF.

This clone appeared a few times. V and J are TRBV23-1 and TRBJ1-1; no reliable D call. TRBV23-1 carries the ORF label, with uncertain function. CDR3 length equals 12 residues. The V gene lost 0 bases and the J gene lost 4 bases, with 3 bases spanning the gap. CDR3 sequence: CASSQSGTEAFF. In DNA form, the CDR3 reads TGCGCCAGCAGTCAATCGGGCACTGAAGCTTTCTTT.

The V call is TRBV5-6, the J call TRBJ2-7; tentatively, D is TRBD1 (5 bases). The CDR3 is 14 amino acids. V lost 1 base and J 0 bases, leaving 8 bases between the germline ends. From germline, CDR1 is SGHDT and CDR2 YYEEEE. The CDR3 loop is CASSLKDSSYEQYF. The CDR3 nucleotides read TGTGCCAGCAGCTTGAAAGACAGCTCCTACGAGCAGTACTTC.

The chain couples TRBV30 to TRBJ1-1; D is unclear. This CDR3 region has 15 residues. V lost 2 bases, J lost 4 bases, and 17 bases lay in between. Germline CDR1 GTSNPN, CDR2 SVGIG (reference sequence). The CDR3 loop reads CAWSPPAMSGTEAFF. CDR3 coding DNA: TGTGCCTGGAGTCCCCCGGCGATGAGTGGCACTGAAGCTTTCTTT.

The chain employs TRBV11-2 and TRBJ2-5, with D maybe TRBD1 (5 bases). Germline-derived CDR1 and CDR2 are SGHAT and FQNNGV. The CDR3 loop spans 14 amino acids. V lost 6 bases to trimming and J lost 1 base, with 12 bases between them. Here the CDR3 reads CASREGHFQETQYF. The CDR3 nucleotides are TGTGCCAGCAGGGAAGGACATTTCCAAGAGACCCAGTACTTC.

V usage is TRBV15 and J usage is TRBJ2-3, with D tentatively TRBD1 or TRBD2 (6 bases each). The CDR3 spans 15 residues. Germline CDR1 LNHNV, CDR2 YYDKDF (reference sequence). Trimming removed 0 bases at V and 2 bases at J, with 9 bases between. CDR3 DNA sequence: TGTGCCACCAGCAGAGATCGGGGGCCCACAGATACGCAGTATTTT. Its translation: CATSRDRGPTDTQYF.

The chain carries TRBV29-1 and TRBJ2-7, with a tentative D call TRBD2 (6 bases). The germline gives CDR1 SQVTM, CDR2 ANQGSEA. The CDR3 sequence is 13 residues long. The V gene lost 7 bases and the J gene lost 0 bases, with 13 bases spanning the gap. CDR3 sequence (DNA): TGCAGCGCCCTGGGACTGAACTCCTACGAGCAGTACTTC. Its protein product is CSALGLNSYEQYF.

The chain employs TRBV4-3 and TRBJ2-2, with TRBD2 identical over 7 bases. V lost 0 bases and J lost 0; bases outside the gene matches: 7. CDR3 size: 18 residues. Germline V gives CDR1 LGHNA, CDR2 YSLEER. In DNA form, the CDR3 reads TGCGCCAGCAGCCAAGAGGGGCGGGGGATTGCGAACACCGGGGAGCTGTTTTTT. Its translation: CASSQEGRGIANTGELFF.

V is TRBV4-2 and J is TRBJ1-5, with TRBD1 as a possible D gene (5 bases). Trimming took off 1 base at V and 6 bases at J, with 10 bases between the two ends. The CDR3 runs to 14 residues. The V gene's germline CDR1 is LGHNA and CDR2 YNFKEQ. The CDR3, as DNA: TGTGCCAGCAGCCAAGCAGGGTCCAGTCAGCCCCAGCATTTT. Its translation is CASSQAGSSQPQHF.

The genes are TRBV29-1 and TRBJ2-3; D perhaps matches TRBD1 (6 bases). Trimming left V 7 bases short and J 3 bases short, with 14 bases between. In germline, CDR1 is SQVTM, CDR2 ANQGSEA. The CDR3 consists of 13 residues. The CDR3, as DNA: TGCAGCGCCACAGGGTTGGGGACAGATACGCAGTATTTT. Its translation is CSATGLGTDTQYF.

The V and J genes are TRBV18 and TRBJ1-2, with D possibly being TRBD1 (6 bases). Germline V CDR1 and CDR2: KGHSH, LQKENI. Trimming shortened V by 3 bases and J by 0 bases, and 17 bases separated the two germline ends. There are 17 residues in the CDR3. CDR3 bases: TGTGCCAGCTCACCCTCGGCAGGGGACGTAGCTAACTATGGCTACACCTTC. Protein product: CASSPSAGDVANYGYTF.

V is TRBV5-4 and J is TRBJ1-1, with D possibly being TRBD1 (6 bases). The CDR3 extends over 11 amino acids. The ends were cut back, 3 bases at V and 8 bases at J, with 8 bases in the middle. Germline CDR1 reads SGHNT; CDR2 reads YYREEE (reference sequence). CDR3 sequence (DNA): TGTGCCAGCAGCTCAACAGGGGAAGCTTTCTTT. It codes for CASSSTGEAFF.

The V and J genes are TRBV13 and TRBJ2-1; 10 nucleotides match TRBD2. The length of the CDR3 is 15 residues. V gave up 4 bases and J gave up 3 bases; unmatched junction bases: 3. CDR1 is PRHDT, CDR2 FYEKMQ, per germline (reference sequence). The CDR3 DNA follows: TGTGCCAGCAGCTCCCCTAGCGGGGGCTACAATGAGCAGTTCTTC. It translates to CASSSPSGGYNEQFF.

J is TRBJ2-7 and V is TRBV29-1; D might be TRBD2 (7 bases). Germline values: CDR1 SQVTM, CDR2 ANQGSEA. V was trimmed by 3 bases and J by 6 bases, leaving 15 bases between them. The CDR3 extends over 13 amino acids. CDR3 DNA sequence: TGCAGCGTTGAGGCGGGGGCCCCCGGCGAGCAGTACTTC. It translates to CSVEAGAPGEQYF.

DNA for the CDR3: TGTGCCAGCAGTTTAGGGTGGGGGCGCACTGAAGCTTTCTTT. This sequence encodes CASSLGWGRTEAFF. The chain links TRBV27 to TRBJ1-1, with TRBD1 as a possible D gene (6 bases). Germline lookup yields CDR1 MNHEY and CDR2 SMNVEV (reference sequence). V lost 2 bases and J lost 4, with 11 bases in between. CDR3 length: 14 residues.

The CDR3 DNA reads TGTGCCATCAGTGAGCCCGGCAGCAACTACGAGCAGTACTTC. Protein: CAISEPGSNYEQYF. The chain carries TRBV10-3 and TRBJ2-7; D gene uncertain. The CDR3 contains 14 residues. The ends were cut back, 2 bases at V and 3 bases at J, with 11 bases in the middle. Germline V CDR1 and CDR2: ENHRY, SYGVKD.

This clone was seen a handful of times. The chain links TRBV12-5 to TRBJ2-3; TRBD2 might be the D (6 bases). This CDR3 has 12 amino acids. Per germline, CDR1 LGHNT and CDR2 FRNRAP. Trimming cost V 6 bases and J 5 bases, with 9 bases left between them. CDR3 DNA sequence: TGTGCTAGTGGGCAGGAGGGAGATACGCAGTATTTT. This encodes CASGQEGDTQYF.

The chain is built from TRBV6-5 and TRBJ1-1; 7 nucleotides align to TRBD1. V lost 7 bases, J lost 1 base, and 9 bases stayed unmatched. This CDR3 has 15 amino acids. CDR1 and CDR2 (germline): MNHEY, SVGAGI. The DNA for the CDR3 is TGTGCCAGCACTTGGGGGGCAGGGGGGAACACTGAAGCTTTCTTT. It codes for CASTWGAGGNTEAFF.

This clone was detected only a few times. The chain recombines TRBV27 with TRBJ2-3; maybe TRBD1 (5 bases). Germline V gene sequence: CDR1 MNHEY, CDR2 SMNVEV (reference sequence). V was pared by 0 bases and J by 5 bases, with 12 bases between. The CDR3 spans 15 residues. The CDR3 loop is CASSLSGPQGDTQYF. The CDR3, as DNA: TGTGCCAGCAGTTTATCTGGCCCGCAGGGAGATACGCAGTATTTT.

The gene calls are TRBV27 and TRBJ1-1, with TRBD1 matching 8 bases. CDR3 length: 17 amino acids. V lost 5 bases and J lost 9; bases outside the gene matches: 20. In germline, CDR1 is MNHEY, CDR2 SMNVEV (reference sequence). CDR3 sequence (DNA): TGTGCCAGCAGTAAGGGCCCCGGGACAGGTTTGGGTACCCAAGCTTTCTTT. Translated, it gives CASSKGPGTGLGTQAFF.

V usage is TRBV5-1 and J usage is TRBJ1-4; D is unresolved. The CDR3 extends over 15 amino acids. CDR1 is SGHRS and CDR2 is YFSETQ in the germline V gene. Trimming cost V 0 bases and J 3 bases, with 9 bases left between them. The CDR3 is CASSLERGSNEKLFF. The CDR3 bases are TGCGCCAGCAGCTTGGAACGGGGATCTAATGAAAAACTGTTTTTT.

This clone was counted between two and nine times. The rearrangement uses TRBV7-9 and TRBJ2-1, with D perhaps matching TRBD1 (5 bases). V was cut by 1 base and J by 4 bases, with 8 bases left in between. Per germline, CDR1 SEHNR and CDR2 FQNEAQ (reference sequence). CDR3 size: 14 residues. The CDR3 region is CASSLVTEYNEQFF. In nucleotides, the CDR3 is TGTGCCAGCAGCTTAGTGACAGAGTACAATGAGCAGTTCTTC. Filled out from reference TRBV7-9 and TRBJ2-1, the complete variable domain reads DTGVSQNPRHKITKRGQNVTFRCDPISEHNRLYWYRQTLGQGPEFLTYFQNEAQLEKSRLLSDRFSAERPKGSFSTLEIQRTEQGDSAMYLCASSLVTEYNEQFFGPGTRLTVL.